The present entry profiles one T cell receptor (beta chain) with its context. No antigen is known for it. The source of the sample is a study of a mutant IDH1 vaccine in newly diagnosed glioma. Study information: V12 occurred at week 35 and V13 at week 47.

From germline, CDR1 is SGHTA and CDR2 FQGNSA. The CDR3 covers 14 residues. Deletions cut 3 bases from V and 2 bases from J, with 10 bases between. This table comes from immunoSEQ multiplex PCR, and its TCRdb copy is limited to in-frame clones, with some not included. Altogether about 56,000 clones are present, around 85% being singletons, with the ten largest covering 1.6%. Time point indicated: week 35, safety follow-up. A 20-mer mutant IDH1 peptide at 300 ug was injected subcutaneously with topical imiquimod. New IDH1-mutant, ATRX-lost WHO grade 3 or 4 astrocytomas occurred in donors. The origin of this receptor is a man in his forties with glioma. Sequencing was performed on PBMCs, taken from a glioma patient whose treatment included an IDH1 peptide vaccine. V is TRBV7-2 and J is TRBJ2-5; D is unclear. In DNA, the CDR3 is TGTGCCAGCAGCTTGGGCCTTGGTCAAGAGACCCAGTACTTC. It yields the protein CASSLGLGQETQYF.